The 9 T cell receptor beta chains in this list originate from one sample, sequenced in a study of shared clonotypes between healthy human individuals. Only in-frame clones appear in the TCRdb table, and some are missing; sequencing was by immunoSEQ multiplex PCR. The repertoire holds roughly 490,000 clones, 75% to 85% seen once, with under 15% in the top ten. The sample was PBMCs. Receptors were obtained from a woman aged 40 to 55 in good health. Some clones in this sample may be carry-over from other donors' samples.

The chain is built from TRBV18 and TRBJ2-5; D uncertain. The V gene's germline CDR1 is KGHSH and CDR2 LQKENI. Trimming took off 1 base at V and 1 base at J, with 7 bases between the two ends. The CDR3 has 14 amino acids. Here the CDR3 DNA reads TGTGCCAGCTCACCACGGTACAGCCAAGAGACCCAGTACTTC. Residues: CASSPRYSQETQYF.

This chain links TRBV2 with TRBJ2-5; TRBD2 might be the D (6 bases). V was shortened by 3 bases and J by 6 bases, with 14 bases between the two germline ends. CDR1 and CDR2 from the germline V gene are SNHLY and FYNNEI. This CDR3 is built from 14 residues. CDR3 in amino acids: CASSDGTSPKTQYF. DNA for the CDR3: TGTGCCAGCAGTGATGGCACTAGCCCGAAGACCCAGTACTTC.

This chain uses TRBV19 with TRBJ1-2; 9 bases are shared with TRBD1. The CDR3 has 12 amino acids. In germline, CDR1 is LNHDA, CDR2 SQIVND (reference sequence). V lost 6 bases, J lost 8 bases, and 4 bases stayed unmatched. The CDR3 reads CASSDRGYGYTF. The DNA for the CDR3 is TGTGCCAGTAGCGACAGGGGGTACGGCTACACCTTC. Combining the CDR3 with reference TRBV19 and TRBJ1-2 gives the whole variable domain DGGITQSPKYLFRKEGQNVTLSCEQNLNHDAMYWYRQDPGQGLRLIYYSQIVNDFQKGDIAEGYSVSREKKESFPLTVTSAQKNPTAFYLCASSDRGYGYTFGSGTRLTVV.

The chain couples TRBV14 to TRBJ2-7; D unresolved. Germline V gene lookup returns CDR1 SGHDN and CDR2 FVKESK. Trimming removed 3 bases at V and 3 bases at J, with 9 bases between. CDR3 length equals 13 residues. Here the CDR3 reads CASSQTNYYEQYF. In DNA, the CDR3 is TGTGCCAGCAGCCAGACAAATTACTACGAGCAGTACTTC.

Of note for this clone: At one end the junction does not follow the germline gene, possibly because of a read error. The chain uses TRBV25-1 and TRBJ2-4, with a weak D call TRBD2 (5 bases). Germline CDR1 is MGHDK and CDR2 is SYGVNS. The CDR3 is 17 amino acids. The CDR3 loop reads CASSGRVTGSAKNIQYF. DNA for the CDR3: TGCGCCAGCAGTGGACGGGTAACGGGATCAGCCAAAAACATTCAGTACTTC.

In its sample, this clone was seen a few times. The chain links TRBV5-6 to TRBJ1-6; D unresolved. Trimming stripped 0 bases from V and 11 bases from J, with 15 bases between. CDR1 and CDR2 (germline): SGHDT, YYEEEE. This CDR3 region has 15 residues. CDR3 in amino acids: CASSLDGGGNAPLHF. The CDR3 region has the DNA TGTGCCAGCAGCTTGGATGGTGGCGGAAACGCACCCCTCCACTTT.

The chain employs TRBV27 and TRBJ2-1; 7 bases line up with TRBD1. Per the germline V gene, CDR1 is MNHEY and CDR2 is SMNVEV (reference sequence). This CDR3 region has 14 residues. J lost 6 bases, V lost 7 bases, and 9 bases had no gene match. The CDR3 protein is CASNPDRPGNEQFF. DNA of the CDR3: TGTGCCAGCAACCCGGACAGGCCGGGCAATGAGCAGTTCTTC.

The rearrangement uses TRBV28 and TRBJ1-5; D is uncertain. Per germline, CDR1 MDHEN and CDR2 SYDVKM. This CDR3 has 12 residues. Trimming pared 6 bases from V and 5 bases from J, leaving 8 bases between. As DNA, the CDR3 is TGTGCCAGCAGCCAATTACATCAGCCCCAGCATTTT. Encoded protein: CASSQLHQPQHF. The full variable domain, its missing parts supplied by reference TRBV28 and TRBJ1-5, is DVKVTQSSRYLVKRTGEKVFLECVQDMDHENMFWYRQDPGLGLRLIYFSYDVKMKEKGDIPEGYSVSREKKERFSLILESASTNQTSMYLCASSQLHQPQHFGDGTRLSIL.

This clone turned up a few times. The chain uses TRBV7-8 and TRBJ1-5, with unresolved D. The CDR3 spans 14 residues. Trimming pared 2 bases from V and 3 bases from J, leaving 8 bases between. Germline CDR1 is SGHVS and CDR2 is FQNEAQ. The CDR3 DNA is TGTGCCAGCAGCTTACAACGGCTCAATCAGCCCCAGCATTTT. Amino acids: CASSLQRLNQPQHF.